This T cell receptor (beta chain) was sequenced in a study of beta chain features in type 1 diabetes. Study-level points and caveats: When Type 1 diabetes patients were examined, their TCRB CDR3s proved moderately but significantly shorter in all four CD4+ subsets. These data did not resolve whether HLA type affects TCRB rearrangement.

The investigators reverse transcribed all of the isolated RNA, so they sequenced expressed TCRB transcripts. Profiled with immunoSEQ multiplex PCR; TCRdb holds only in-frame clones, not every one. The data hold over 700,000 clones, with 17% observed a single time. The CDR3 covers 13 residues. Germline V gene sequence: CDR1 MNHEY, CDR2 SVGAGI. Trimming pared 7 bases from V and 4 bases from J, leaving 13 bases between. Comments on this clone: Its cognate antigen is unknown.

The gene calls are TRBV6-5 and TRBJ1-1; the D is unclear. The source of this sequence is a woman younger than 35 in good health. Sequencing was performed on naive CD4+ T cells from blood. The CDR3 is CASTHLRGTEAFF. In nucleotides, the CDR3 is TGTGCCAGCACCCACCTCCGGGGCACTGAAGCTTTCTTT.